What follows describes a single TCR beta chain. This study enrolled people aged 18 to 89 from about 24 US geographic areas. Cohort allocation depended upon clinical history that participants reported. The sample is drawn from a study of blood T cell repertoires in COVID-19. As for the study in general: From T cells, B-cell-depleted T cells, or PBMCs came the material, which was cDNA or gDNA.

Authors' analysis steps: Amplified reference gene primers provided the basis for estimating nucleated cell counts. This table comes from immunoSEQ multiplex PCR, and its TCRdb copy is limited to in-frame clones, with some not included. V and J calls and clone size come straight from that table; D and trimming were deduced from the DNA. The repertoire includes 150,000 to 200,000 clones, roughly 80% of them detected once, and 9.5% to 15% sits in the top ten. Deletions cut 3 bases from V and 5 bases from J, with 17 bases between. Germline V gene data show CDR1 as LNHDA and CDR2 as SQIVND (reference sequence). This CDR3 has 16 residues.

The V call is TRBV19, the J call TRBJ1-5; perhaps TRBD1 as D (6 bases). This TCR was recovered from a man aged 45-65 years who had recovered from COVID-19. Sequencing was done on a sample of PBMCs or T cells enriched from blood (not recorded which). The CDR3 is CASSIWGRGRHQPQHF. The CDR3 nucleotides are TGTGCCAGTAGTATTTGGGGCAGGGGACGACATCAGCCCCAGCATTTT. Combining the CDR3 with reference TRBV19 and TRBJ1-5 gives the whole variable domain DGGITQSPKYLFRKEGQNVTLSCEQNLNHDAMYWYRQDPGQGLRLIYYSQIVNDFQKGDIAEGYSVSREKKESFPLTVTSAQKNPTAFYLCASSIWGRGRHQPQHFGDGTRLSIL.